The present TCR beta chain was sequenced within a study of blood T cell repertoires in COVID-19. Study-wide background: There were acute and convalescent COVID-19 samples, and they came from the United States, Italy and Spain. Nucleic acid was either cDNA or gDNA, and it came from T cells, B-cell-depleted T cells, or PBMCs.

The CDR3 length is 13 residues. Trimming cost V 0 bases and J 8 bases; bases outside gene matches: 4. Germline values: CDR1 GTSNPN, CDR2 SVGIG (reference sequence). In the original workflow: Using reference gene primer amplification, nucleated cell counts were estimated. Clones were read by immunoSEQ multiplex PCR, and TCRdb kept only the in-frame ones, dropping some. Clone size and V and J calls were adopted from that table, with D and trimming inferred from the DNA. The sample includes a few hundred thousand clones, around 90% of them seen just once. The source material was peripheral blood. V gene TRBV30 combines with J gene TRBJ1-2; the match to TRBD1 covers 9 bases. The receptor comes from a woman in her forties or fifties who had recovered from COVID-19. CDR3 sequence (DNA): TGTGCCTGGAGTGTCTGGACAGGGGACGGCTACACCTTC. This translates into CAWSVWTGDGYTF.